The present entry profiles one T cell receptor (beta chain) with its context. In the original processing: Amplification of reference gene primers was used by the study to estimate nucleated cell counts. Sequencing was performed with immunoSEQ multiplex PCR; in TCRdb, only in-frame clones are kept and a portion is missing. The D gene and trimming were derived from the DNA, and the V and J assignments and clone size from that table. The sample holds 200,000 to 300,000 clones, approximately 78% seen once. This sample was included in a study of blood T cell repertoires in COVID-19. Turning to the study itself: From the United States, Italy and Spain came samples of acute and convalescent COVID-19. PBMCs, B-cell-depleted T cells, or T cells provided the cDNA or gDNA that made up the material.

Per germline, CDR1 KGHSH and CDR2 LQKENI. Trimming took 3 bases from V and 7 from J, leaving 12 bases between them. The CDR3 loop spans 14 amino acids. Material: peripheral blood. This receptor was identified in a woman aged 60-70 years with active or convalescent COVID-19. The chain links TRBV18 to TRBJ1-4, with D tentatively TRBD1 (5 bases). This CDR3 reads CASSPGTGVEKLFF. CDR3 nucleotide sequence: TGTGCCAGCTCACCGGGTACAGGTGTTGAAAAACTGTTTTTT.